This TCR beta chain was recovered during a study of T cells in Graves' hyperthyroidism and ophthalmopathy (dated by TCRdb to between 2018 and 2021). In terms of the full investigation: Peripheral blood samples were taken at initial diagnosis, before any treatment was given. Once sampling was done, hyperthyroidism patients were given methimazole at a starting dose of 30 mg daily, whereas ophthalmopathy patients were given high-dose intravenous methylprednisolone. The 100 or so discovery patients were randomly divided into training and test sets at a 7:3 ratio. Prospective prediction of ophthalmopathy was tested in an independent validation cohort of fewer than 20 hyperthyroidism patients and 17 patients who later progressed to ophthalmopathy. To identify TCR V-J signatures that set the groups apart, the researchers used a discovery cohort of 90 to 100 patients, made up of under 45 with Graves' ophthalmopathy and 57 with stable Graves' hyperthyroidism. According to the paper, TCR Vbeta CDR3 sequencing was carried out on some 130 peripheral blood samples, which came from about 45 ophthalmopathy, fewer than 80 hyperthyroidism and around 17 progressor patients. In several Graves' hyperthyroidism patients, the study also compared T-cell repertoires from thyroid tissue with T-cell repertoires from blood. The research as a whole found: Most expanded thyroid clonotypes (frequency above 0.001) were also found in blood, which suggests that blood repertoires may mirror thyroid immune responses. In cross-validation, a model built on a 13 V-J signature told ophthalmopathy apart from stable hyperthyroidism with 85% to 90% sensitivity and around 81% specificity, and in testing the same model reached 80%/75%. In validation, the model predicted progression to ophthalmopathy with roughly 70% sensitivity and roughly 75% specificity, a median of about 6 months before onset. Sample size was not statistically predetermined, and blinding of investigators to group allocation was not performed.

Trimming takes 2 bases from V and 1 base from J, and the germline ends sit 11 bases apart. The CDR3 runs 15 residues from the cysteine to the phenylalanine. The retained sequence is limited to the CDR3, 45 bases, with the frame set at the first base. Per the germline V gene, SGHVS is the CDR1 and FQNEAQ is the CDR2. TCR beta CDR3 regions were amplified from RNA transcripts. A first-round RT-PCR of the TCR CDR3 used the HTBI primer set with the Qiagen OneStep RT-PCR kit. Libraries were constructed in a second round of multiplex PCR, after which size selection and purification were carried out. Libraries were sequenced paired-end with 100 bp reads on an Illumina HiSeq2000. As for the authors' bioinformatics: SOAPnuke was used to process the raw data, removing reads that contained adapters or uncalled bases, had a mean Phred below 15, or lacked an exact match to the constant primer or identifier. COPE v1.2.5 was used to merge the high-quality paired reads, and each unique nucleotide sequence was defined as a clonotype. MiTCR v1.1 was used to align clonotypes to the IMGT TRBV, TRBD and TRBJ reference segments. Only V-J combinations with frequency above 0.0001, covering about 99% of repertoires, were analysed. A TCS score was defined as the ratio between F50 (clonal expansion) and ExV (chaos), using BLOSUM62-based TCRdist between CDR3 peptides within each V-J. Welch's t-statistics and random forest reduced 500 to 650 V-J features to some 14, which were used in a naive Bayes classifier (R e1071). The similarity between thyroid and blood repertoires was quantified using the Morisita-Horn index. TCRdb reanalyzed the raw reads on its own, using fastp at Q25 for trimming and MiXCR for clone calling, and kept in-frame beta chains. Every entry covers one CDR3 protein and lists the most common genes and DNA from its rows. These V and J calls originate from TCRdb's pipeline instead of the authors' own analysis. This sample holds about 680,000 distinct CDR3 sequences; around a third were observed only once. The leading ten clones occupy 31% of the sample.

With respect to this clonotype: Its binding antigen is unknown. It has no much larger one-base neighbor in the sample; base qualities were not kept.

A patient counted as having stable Graves' hyperthyroidism if no progression to ophthalmopathy occurred over 18 months of follow-up. Hyperthyroidism patients were newly diagnosed, with disease duration under 2 months, and aged 18 to 65 years. The study excluded patients with uncontrolled infections, other autoimmune diseases, pregnancy or lactation. Diagnoses were established on the basis of clinical symptoms, serum thyroxine and TRAb, thyroid ultrasound, and orbital computed tomography. PBMCs were separated from 10 ml of fresh peripheral blood using Ficoll-Paque density gradient centrifugation. Total RNA was extracted using Trizol reagent, and RNA quality was assessed on an Agilent 2100 Bioanalyzer.

The clonotype comes from a woman aged 40 to 50 with Graves' hyperthyroidism. Material: blood. The V and J genes are TRBV7-8 and TRBJ1-1, with no confident D gene call. The sequence in DNA is TGTGCCAGCAGCTTAACTGTTCAGGAGAACACTGAAGCTTTCTTT. Its translation reads: CASSLTVQENTEAFF.